The entry below describes one T cell receptor (beta chain). Its antigen is not known. The data derive from a study of cytomegalovirus exposure and HLA in healthy donors. Trimming pared 4 bases from V and 7 bases from J, leaving 21 bases between. The CDR3 contains 16 residues. Germline CDR1 is SGHDT and CDR2 is YYEEEE. General study findings and limits: Most of the CMV-associated TCR beta chains (in a later analysis) appeared to be HLA-restricted. Reported findings show TCR beta sequences accurately forecast HLA-A and HLA-B alleles in most subjects. CMV serostatus was the sole immune exposure data available.

Both 60 Vbeta primers and 13 Jbeta primers went into the PCR. The repertoire was sequenced with immunoSEQ multiplex PCR; TCRdb's copy has only in-frame clones and lacks some. The sample has about 110,000 clones; about 61% are singletons. The sequencing sample was made of PBMCs. The genes are TRBV5-6 and TRBJ2-1; TRBD2 might be the D (7 bases). The source is a woman aged 25 to 45 in good health and CMV-seronegative. The CDR3 DNA follows: TGTGCCAGCAGCATGATAGGGGGGGCCCTTGGAAATGAGCAGTTCTTC. Translated, it gives CASSMIGGALGNEQFF.